These 11 T cell receptor beta chains originate from one sample sequenced in a study. TCRdb called the RT-PCR reads again in MiXCR, with one record for every CDR3 protein. The sample lists about 700,000 distinct CDR3 sequences; 12% to 15% were seen once. Sequencing was carried out using memory CD4+ T cells from blood. These receptor sequences come from a female donor in good health, serving as a healthy control.

The sample holds a few counts of this clonotype. The rearrangement uses TRBV2 and TRBJ2-2; D may be TRBD2 (6 bases). V gave up 8 bases and J gave up 2 bases, with 15 bases separating them. The CDR3 loop spans 15 amino acids. Looked up from germline, CDR1 is SNHLY and CDR2 is FYNNEI. Here the CDR3 reads CASQRSGGNTGELFF. The CDR3 DNA sequence: TGTGCCAGCCAAAGGTCCGGGGGTAACACCGGGGAGCTGTTTTTT.

CDR3 sequence: CASRGQGRQPQHF. The CDR3 nucleotides are TGTGCCAGTAGGGGACAGGGAAGACAGCCCCAGCATTTT. The V gene is TRBV19, the J gene TRBJ1-5, with TRBD1 identical over 9 bases. Germline-derived CDR1 and CDR2 are LNHDA and SQIVND (reference sequence). This CDR3 is built from 13 residues. V was pared by 6 bases and J by 7 bases, with 4 bases of the junction left unmatched. Together with reference TRBV19 and TRBJ1-5, the CDR3 gives the full variable domain: DGGITQSPKYLFRKEGQNVTLSCEQNLNHDAMYWYRQDPGQGLRLIYYSQIVNDFQKGDIAEGYSVSREKKESFPLTVTSAQKNPTAFYLCASRGQGRQPQHFGDGTRLSIL.

This clonotype was detected only a few times. The V call is TRBV10-3, the J call TRBJ2-1; D gene unclear. The V end lost 2 bases, the J end lost 8 bases, and 16 bases lay between the germline ends. Germline V gene data show CDR1 as ENHRY and CDR2 as SYGVKD. The CDR3 is 15 residues long. The CDR3 DNA sequence: TGTGCCATCAGTGAGCTTAAAACCCTGGGCGATGAGCAGTTCTTC. Amino acid sequence: CAISELKTLGDEQFF.

This clonotype was observed many times. In DNA, the CDR3 is TGCAGTGCTAGCTATTGGACAGGGTTGGACGAGCAGTACTTC. Encoded protein: CSASYWTGLDEQYF. This chain uses TRBV20-1 with TRBJ2-7; 8 bases match TRBD1. Trimming at V came to 3 bases and at J to 5 bases, leaving 9 bases not matched to a gene. The CDR3 runs 14 residues. Germline CDR1 and CDR2: DFQATT and SNEGSKA (reference sequence).

The sample holds many counts of this clonotype. This chain links TRBV20-1 with TRBJ1-1; TRBD1 aligns across 11 bases. This CDR3 comprises 16 residues. J gave up 1 base and V 2 bases, and 6 bases lay outside the gene matches. Germline V CDR1 and CDR2: DFQATT, SNEGSKA (reference sequence). CDR3 DNA sequence: TGCAGTGCTAGAAACCGGGACAGGGGGTCGAACACTGAAGCTTTCTTT. Protein product: CSARNRDRGSNTEAFF.

This clonotype was seen a handful of times. The chain carries TRBV6-5 and TRBJ2-7, with 8 bases that match TRBD1. The CDR3 loop spans 16 amino acids. Germline CDR1 reads MNHEY; CDR2 reads SVGAGI. Trimming cost V 2 bases and J 3 bases; bases outside gene matches: 9. The CDR3 loop is CASSYPRQGQVYEQYF. For the CDR3, the DNA is TGTGCCAGCAGTTACCCCAGACAGGGGCAAGTCTACGAGCAGTACTTC.

The CDR3 is CATSDSRTSGTDTQYF. The CDR3 DNA is TGTGCCACCAGTGACTCGCGGACTAGCGGGACAGATACGCAGTATTTT. This chain links TRBV24-1 with TRBJ2-3; 11 nucleotides line up with TRBD2. The CDR3 consists of 16 residues. Germline trimming cut 4 bases from V and 3 bases from J; bases unmatched to any gene: 5. Germline CDR1 and CDR2: KGHDR and SFDVKD.

The chain combines TRBV6-6 with TRBJ1-1, with D possibly TRBD1 on 5 matching bases. CDR1 is MNHNY and CDR2 is SVGAGI in the germline V gene (reference sequence). Trimming stripped 5 bases from V and 11 bases from J, with 15 bases between. This CDR3 spans 12 amino acids. CDR3 residues: CASSNRGDRAFF. CDR3 DNA sequence: TGTGCCAGCAGTAACAGAGGGGACCGTGCTTTCTTT.

The V call is TRBV12-3 or TRBV12-4, the J call TRBJ2-4; 7 bases are shared with TRBD1. V dropped 6 bases and J dropped 4; count of bases not matched to a gene: 15. CDR3 length equals 17 residues. CDR3 nucleotides: TGTGCCAGCAGCTTTTGGTCTATAGGGACAGCAAAAAACATTCAGTACTTC. Its protein is CASSFWSIGTAKNIQYF.

V gene TRBV18 combines with J gene TRBJ2-1; 12 nucleotides line up with TRBD2. The junction had 7 bases not matched to a gene; V was cut back by 0 bases and J by 10 bases. This CDR3 contains 16 residues. Germline CDR1 and CDR2: KGHSH and LQKENI. DNA for the CDR3: TGTGCCAGCTCACCACCGACTAGACTAGCGGGGGCAGAGCAGTTCTTC. This sequence encodes CASSPPTRLAGAEQFF.

This clonotype appeared a few times. This rearrangement joins TRBV20-1 to TRBJ2-3; D assignment may be TRBD1 or TRBD2 (5 bases each). V was cut by 3 bases and J by 5 bases, with 18 bases left in between. The CDR3 totals 15 residues. CDR1 is DFQATT, CDR2 SNEGSKA, per germline (reference sequence). The CDR3 DNA sequence: TGCAGTGCTAGTAACAGGCGTTGGGGGAAAGATACGCAGTATTTT. This encodes CSASNRRWGKDTQYF.